This T cell receptor beta chain originates from a study of identical twins (dated by TCRdb to the mid-2010s). With respect to the entire study: TCR alpha and beta repertoires from monozygotic twins, unrelated adults of various ages and cord blood were deep-sequenced to test whether fetal clonotypes persist. To rule out contamination, the twin experiments were replicated at different times with different library preparation protocols.

This clonotype has a handful of counts. The antigen this receptor binds is unknown. Base qualities were left out, and no much larger clone turns up one base away. Germline trimming: 5 bases from V, 4 bases from J; junction bases outside gene matches: 12. The germline V gene (reference sequence) supplies CDR1 DFQATT and CDR2 SNEGSKA. From its cysteine to its phenylalanine, the CDR3 spans 15 amino acids. The sequence is cut down to CDR3 DNA, 45 bases in frame from base 1. The full study reports these points: Conclusions relied on cross-sectional statistical analysis, since the same donors could not be followed over many years. Excess twin sharing in beta out-of-frame sequences was weaker because fewer shared sequences lowered the signal-to-noise ratio. Compared with coincidental sharing between unrelated individuals, out-of-frame TCR alpha sequences shared between twins had an excess of sequences with low generation probability. Out-of-frame TCR alpha sharing in monozygotic twins was systematically underestimated by recombination models, whereas sharing between unrelated individuals was in agreement with the recombination models. Fewer insertions were carried by abundant cord blood beta clonotypes, a similar but weaker trend appeared in young adult naive repertoires, and no such trend appeared in memory repertoires. Zero-insertion analyses could be partly confounded by invariant T cells such as MAIT and iNKT, although diverse VJ usage argued against such confounding for most clonotypes.

Library creation used 5' RACE. Sequencing was performed on an Illumina HiSeq 2000. Template switching added a universal primer binding site, and the final cDNA carried a unique molecular identifier that allowed TCR cDNA molecules to be counted accurately. First-strand cDNA for TCR alpha and beta chains was synthesized from specific primers in the conserved constant-segment region. To control for contamination, each cDNA library was double barcoded with a SMART-Mk sample barcode plus Illumina barcodes. TruSeq adapter sequences along with Illumina sample barcodes were introduced in two successive PCR steps. The TCR alpha and beta cDNA libraries were sequenced on the Illumina HiSeq platform using custom primers. Processing in the source paper ran as follows. Raw reads were processed with MiGEC to extract unique molecular identifiers, and MiXCR was used to determine CDR3 positions. Recombination models were inferred per individual with the repgenHMM and IGoR tools using an EM algorithm. The analysis of shared clonotypes was done with the tcR package in R, with sharing normalized by the product of cloneset sizes. Out-of-frame nonproductive sequences were analyzed to study raw recombination free of thymic and clonal selection effects. The public sequencing data were trimmed at Q25 with fastp and processed into clonotypes with MiXCR by TCRdb, which kept only in-frame beta chains. Rows are unified per CDR3 protein, each entry keeping the most common DNA and genes. These V and J calls are TCRdb output, not the study's own analysis. The sample records more than 200,000 distinct CDR3 sequences, around 15% of which are singletons. Approximately 8.8% of the sample is taken by the ten largest.

Every donor was a healthy Caucasian. Using Miltenyi CD45RO+ enrichment and human naive T-cell isolation kits, memory (CD45RO+) and naive T cells were isolated from PBMC. The receptor chain draws on TRBV20-1 and TRBJ2-3; TRBD1 matches 7 bases in the middle. The sequencing input was memory (CD45RO+) T cells sorted from blood. This sample's cell subset or site label indicates: CD45RO+ enriched T cells. The source is a woman aged 18-29 years in good health. The DNA sequence is TGCAGTGCTCTGGGTGGGCAGGGGGTGTCAGATACGCAGTATTTT. This translates into CSALGGQGVSDTQYF.